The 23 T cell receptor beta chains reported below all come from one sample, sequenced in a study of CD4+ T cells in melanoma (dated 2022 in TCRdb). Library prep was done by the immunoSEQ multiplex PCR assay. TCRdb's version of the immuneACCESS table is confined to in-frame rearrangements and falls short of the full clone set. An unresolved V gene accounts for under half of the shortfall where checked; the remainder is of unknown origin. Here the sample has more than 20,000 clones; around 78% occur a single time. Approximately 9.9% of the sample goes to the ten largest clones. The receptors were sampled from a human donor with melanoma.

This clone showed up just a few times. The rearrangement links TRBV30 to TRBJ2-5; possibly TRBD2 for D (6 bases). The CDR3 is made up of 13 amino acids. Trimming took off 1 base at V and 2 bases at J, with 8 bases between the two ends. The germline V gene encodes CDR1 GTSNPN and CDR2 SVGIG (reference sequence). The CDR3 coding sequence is TGTGCCTGGAGTGCGGGGAGGCAAGAGACCCAGTACTTC. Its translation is CAWSAGRQETQYF.

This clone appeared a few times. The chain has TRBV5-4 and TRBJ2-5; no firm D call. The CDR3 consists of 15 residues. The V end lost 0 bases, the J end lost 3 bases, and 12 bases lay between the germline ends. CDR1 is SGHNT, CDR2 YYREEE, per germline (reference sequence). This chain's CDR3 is CASSLAAGTEETQYF. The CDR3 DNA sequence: TGTGCCAGCAGCTTGGCCGCCGGAACCGAAGAGACCCAGTACTTC.

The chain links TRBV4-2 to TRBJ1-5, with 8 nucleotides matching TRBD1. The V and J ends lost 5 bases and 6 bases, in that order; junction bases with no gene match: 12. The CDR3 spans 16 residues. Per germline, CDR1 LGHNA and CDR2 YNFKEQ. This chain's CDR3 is CASSEGAGGGVQPQHF. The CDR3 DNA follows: TGTGCCAGCAGCGAGGGAGCAGGGGGCGGGGTTCAGCCCCAGCATTTT.

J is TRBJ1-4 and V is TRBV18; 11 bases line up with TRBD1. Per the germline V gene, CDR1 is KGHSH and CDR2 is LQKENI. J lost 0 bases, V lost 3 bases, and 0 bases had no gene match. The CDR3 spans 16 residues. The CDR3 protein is CASSPGQGATNEKLFF. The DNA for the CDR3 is TGTGCCAGCTCACCGGGACAGGGGGCAACTAATGAAAAACTGTTTTTT.

CDR3 nucleotides: TGTGCCAGCAGTTTACAGGCCAGCTCCTACAATGAGCAGTTCTTC. Amino acids: CASSLQASSYNEQFF. The rearrangement uses TRBV6-5 and TRBJ2-1, with D possibly matching TRBD1 (5 bases). V gave up 4 bases and J gave up 0 bases, with 10 bases separating them. The CDR3 covers 15 residues. CDR1 is MNHEY and CDR2 is SVGAGI in the germline V gene.

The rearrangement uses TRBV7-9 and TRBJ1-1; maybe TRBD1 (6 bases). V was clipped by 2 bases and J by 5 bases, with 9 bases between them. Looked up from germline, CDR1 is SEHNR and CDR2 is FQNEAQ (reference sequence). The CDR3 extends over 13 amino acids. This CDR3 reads CASSLQGKTEAFF. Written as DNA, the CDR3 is TGTGCCAGCAGCTTACAGGGGAAGACTGAAGCTTTCTTT.

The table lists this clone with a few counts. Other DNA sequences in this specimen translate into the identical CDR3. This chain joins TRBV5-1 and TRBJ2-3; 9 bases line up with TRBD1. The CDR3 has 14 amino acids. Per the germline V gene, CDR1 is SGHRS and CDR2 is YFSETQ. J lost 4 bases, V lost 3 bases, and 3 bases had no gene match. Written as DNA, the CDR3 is TGCGCCAGCAGCTCCACAGGGGGCCCAGATACGCAGTATTTT. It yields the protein CASSSTGGPDTQYF.

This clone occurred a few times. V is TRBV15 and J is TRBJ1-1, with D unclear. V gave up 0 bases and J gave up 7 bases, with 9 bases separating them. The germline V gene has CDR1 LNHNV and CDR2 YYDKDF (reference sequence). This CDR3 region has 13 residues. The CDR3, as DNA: TGTGCCACCAGCAGAGATCGACGGGGTGAAGCTTTCTTT. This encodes CATSRDRRGEAFF.

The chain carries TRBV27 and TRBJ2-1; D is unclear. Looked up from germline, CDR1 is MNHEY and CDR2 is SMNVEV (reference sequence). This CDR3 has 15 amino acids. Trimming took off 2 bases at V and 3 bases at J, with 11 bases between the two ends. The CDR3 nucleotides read TGTGCCAGCAGTTTAAGAACCCCCGGCTACAATGAGCAGTTCTTC. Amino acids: CASSLRTPGYNEQFF.

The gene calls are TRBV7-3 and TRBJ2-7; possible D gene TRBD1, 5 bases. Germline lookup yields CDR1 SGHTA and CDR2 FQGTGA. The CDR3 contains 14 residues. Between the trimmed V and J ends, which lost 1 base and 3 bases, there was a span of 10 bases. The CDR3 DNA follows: TGTGCCAGCAGCTTAAAACCCGACAGCTACGAGCAGTACTTC. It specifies CASSLKPDSYEQYF.

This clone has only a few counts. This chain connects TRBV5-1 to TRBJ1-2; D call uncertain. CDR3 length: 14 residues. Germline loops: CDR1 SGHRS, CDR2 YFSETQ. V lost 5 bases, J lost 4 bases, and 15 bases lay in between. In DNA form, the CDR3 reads TGCGCCAGCAGATACACTACAGACTCCTATGGCTACACCTTC. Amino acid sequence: CASRYTTDSYGYTF.

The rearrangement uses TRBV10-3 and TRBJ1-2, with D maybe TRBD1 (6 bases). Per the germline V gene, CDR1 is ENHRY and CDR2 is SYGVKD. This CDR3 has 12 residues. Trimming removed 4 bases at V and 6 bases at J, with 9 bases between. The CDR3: CAISATGNGYTF. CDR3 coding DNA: TGTGCCATCAGTGCTACAGGGAATGGCTACACCTTC.

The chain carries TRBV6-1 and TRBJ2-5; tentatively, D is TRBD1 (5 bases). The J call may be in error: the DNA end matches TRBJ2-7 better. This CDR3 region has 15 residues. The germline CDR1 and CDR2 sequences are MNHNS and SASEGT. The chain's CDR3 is CASSEKQVYGYEQYF. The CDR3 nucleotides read TGTGCCAGCAGTGAAAAACAGGTTTACGGGTACGAGCAGTACTTC.

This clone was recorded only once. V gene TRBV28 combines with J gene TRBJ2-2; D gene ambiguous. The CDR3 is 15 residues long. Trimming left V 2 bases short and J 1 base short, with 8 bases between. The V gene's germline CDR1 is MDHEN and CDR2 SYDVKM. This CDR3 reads CASSLVRRNTGELFF. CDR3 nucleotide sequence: TGTGCCAGCAGTTTAGTTAGACGGAACACCGGGGAGCTGTTTTTT.

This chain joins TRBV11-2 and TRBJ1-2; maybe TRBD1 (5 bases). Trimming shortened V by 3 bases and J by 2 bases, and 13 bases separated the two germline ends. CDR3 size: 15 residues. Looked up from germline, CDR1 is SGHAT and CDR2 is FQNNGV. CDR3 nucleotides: TGTGCCAGCAGCTTCATGGACAAGGGGAACTATGGCTACACCTTC. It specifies CASSFMDKGNYGYTF.

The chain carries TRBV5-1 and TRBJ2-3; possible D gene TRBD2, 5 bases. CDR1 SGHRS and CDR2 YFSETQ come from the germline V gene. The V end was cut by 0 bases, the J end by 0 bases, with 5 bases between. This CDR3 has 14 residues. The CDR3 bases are TGCGCCAGCAGCTTGGGGACTAGCACAGATACGCAGTATTTT. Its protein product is CASSLGTSTDTQYF.

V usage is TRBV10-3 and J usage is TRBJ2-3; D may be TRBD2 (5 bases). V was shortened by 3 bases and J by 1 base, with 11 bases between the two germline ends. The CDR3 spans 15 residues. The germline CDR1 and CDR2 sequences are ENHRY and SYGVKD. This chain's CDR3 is CAISDEGLGTDTQYF. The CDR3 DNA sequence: TGTGCCATCAGTGATGAGGGTTTAGGCACAGATACGCAGTATTTT.

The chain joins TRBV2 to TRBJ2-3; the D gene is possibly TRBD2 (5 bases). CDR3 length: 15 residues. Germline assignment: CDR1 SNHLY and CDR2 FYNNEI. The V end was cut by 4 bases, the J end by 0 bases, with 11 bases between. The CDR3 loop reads CASSATRSSTDTQYF. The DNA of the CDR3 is TGTGCCAGCAGTGCCACTAGGAGTAGCACAGATACGCAGTATTTT. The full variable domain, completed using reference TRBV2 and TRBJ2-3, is EPEVTQTPSHQVTQMGQEVILRCVPISNHLYFYWYRQILGQKVEFLVSFYNNEISEKSEIFDDQFSVERPDGSNFTLKIRSTKLEDSAMYFCASSATRSSTDTQYFGPGTRLTVL.

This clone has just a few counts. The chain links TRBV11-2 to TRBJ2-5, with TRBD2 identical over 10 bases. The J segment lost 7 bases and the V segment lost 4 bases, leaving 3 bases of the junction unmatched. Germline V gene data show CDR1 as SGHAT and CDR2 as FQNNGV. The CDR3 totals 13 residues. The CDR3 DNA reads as TGTGCCAGCAGCTCGAGACTAGCGGGGACCCAGTACTTC. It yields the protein CASSSRLAGTQYF.

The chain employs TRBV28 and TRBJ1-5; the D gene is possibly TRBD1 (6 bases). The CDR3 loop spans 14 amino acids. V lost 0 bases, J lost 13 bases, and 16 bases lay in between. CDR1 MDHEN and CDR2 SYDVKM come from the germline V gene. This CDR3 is CASSLWRDKDLQHF. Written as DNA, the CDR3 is TGTGCCAGCAGTTTATGGCGGGACAAAGATTTACAGCATTTT.

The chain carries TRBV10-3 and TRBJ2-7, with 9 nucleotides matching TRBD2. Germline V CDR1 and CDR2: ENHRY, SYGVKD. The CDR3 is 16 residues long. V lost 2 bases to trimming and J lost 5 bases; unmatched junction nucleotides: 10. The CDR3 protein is CAISEGAGGHADEQYF. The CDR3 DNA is TGTGCCATCAGTGAGGGGGCGGGGGGGCATGCTGACGAGCAGTACTTC.

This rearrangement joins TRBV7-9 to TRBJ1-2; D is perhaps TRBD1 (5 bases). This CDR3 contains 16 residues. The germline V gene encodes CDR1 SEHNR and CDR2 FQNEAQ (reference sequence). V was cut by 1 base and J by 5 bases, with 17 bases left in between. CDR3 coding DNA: TGTGCCAGCAGCTTAGTAATCCCAGGGCCGGGTTATGGCTACACCTTC. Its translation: CASSLVIPGPGYGYTF.

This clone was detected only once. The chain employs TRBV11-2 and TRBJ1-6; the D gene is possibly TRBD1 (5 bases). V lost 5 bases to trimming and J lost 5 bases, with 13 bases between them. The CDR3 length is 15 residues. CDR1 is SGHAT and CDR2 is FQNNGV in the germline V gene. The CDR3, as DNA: TGTGCCAGCAGCCCGCGCGGGGGAGATAATTCACCCCTCCACTTT. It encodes CASSPRGGDNSPLHF.